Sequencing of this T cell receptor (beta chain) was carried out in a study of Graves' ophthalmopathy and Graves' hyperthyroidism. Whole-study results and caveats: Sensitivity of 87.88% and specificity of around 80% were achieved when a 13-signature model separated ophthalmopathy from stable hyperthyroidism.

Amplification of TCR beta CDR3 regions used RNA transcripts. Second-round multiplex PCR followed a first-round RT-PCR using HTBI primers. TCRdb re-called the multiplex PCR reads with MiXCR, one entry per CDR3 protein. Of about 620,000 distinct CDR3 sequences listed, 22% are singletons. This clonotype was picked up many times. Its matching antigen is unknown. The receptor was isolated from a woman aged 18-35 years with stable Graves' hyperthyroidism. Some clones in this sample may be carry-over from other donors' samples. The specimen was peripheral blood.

The CDR3: CASRQGVTYGYTF. DNA of the CDR3: TGTGCCAGCAGGCAGGGGGTAACCTATGGCTACACCTTC. This chain uses TRBV6-2 or TRBV6-3 with TRBJ1-2; 7 nucleotides align to TRBD1. The V segment lost 6 bases and the J segment 4 bases; nucleotides outside the gene matches: 5. Germline values: CDR1 MNHEY, CDR2 SVGEGT. The CDR3 contains 13 residues.